Each of the 32 T cell receptor beta chains below was sequenced from the same sample in a study of T cells in tuberculosis. Clones were sequenced by immunoSEQ multiplex PCR, and TCRdb holds only the in-frame ones, with some missing. The data show about 43,000 clones, with roughly 94% seen just once and under 2% held by the top ten. Material: PBMCs. The receptors here all came from a donor between 10 and 35 years old with latent tuberculosis or without tuberculosis infection. Some clones in this sample may be carry-over from other donors' samples.

This clone is a singleton in its sample. The chain combines TRBV11-2 with TRBJ2-1; the match to TRBD2 covers 7 bases. From germline, CDR1 is SGHAT and CDR2 FQNNGV. J gave up 6 bases and V 1 base, and 12 bases lay outside the gene matches. There are 17 residues in the CDR3. CDR3 coding DNA: TGTGCCAGCAGCTTAGCGGGGGGACTGAGGATATCCAATGAGCAGTTCTTC. Its translation: CASSLAGGLRISNEQFF.

The rearrangement uses TRBV11-2 and TRBJ2-1; 11 nucleotides agree with TRBD2. The V gene's germline CDR1 is SGHAT and CDR2 FQNNGV. The CDR3 spans 16 residues. The V gene end was trimmed by 0 bases and the J gene end by 7 bases; junction bases not matched to a gene: 5. The CDR3 sequence is CASSLELSGRANEQFF. CDR3 nucleotide sequence: TGTGCCAGCAGCTTAGAACTTAGCGGGAGGGCAAATGAGCAGTTCTTC.

V usage is TRBV19 and J usage is TRBJ1-5, with D perhaps matching TRBD1 (6 bases). Trimming stripped 4 bases from V and 9 bases from J, with 22 bases between. Germline V gene lookup returns CDR1 LNHDA and CDR2 SQIVND (reference sequence). The CDR3 length is 16 residues. CDR3 nucleotide sequence: TGTGCCAGTAGTAGCCCCCCGGACAGCCGAAAGGTGCCCCAGCATTTT. It yields the protein CASSSPPDSRKVPQHF. Full variable domain (remainder filled in from reference TRBV19 and TRBJ1-5): DGGITQSPKYLFRKEGQNVTLSCEQNLNHDAMYWYRQDPGQGLRLIYYSQIVNDFQKGDIAEGYSVSREKKESFPLTVTSAQKNPTAFYLCASSSPPDSRKVPQHFGDGTRLSIL.

The V gene is TRBV4-2, the J gene TRBJ2-7; 7 nucleotides match TRBD1. CDR3 length: 15 amino acids. Germline lookup yields CDR1 LGHNA and CDR2 YNFKEQ. The J segment lost 3 bases and the V segment lost 4 bases, leaving 9 bases of the junction unmatched. This CDR3 reads CASSPMGTVDYEQYF. CDR3 in DNA: TGTGCCAGCAGCCCCATGGGGACAGTTGACTACGAGCAGTACTTC.

This clone was detected only once. The chain recombines TRBV29-1 with TRBJ2-2, with a possible D match to TRBD2 (5 bases). CDR1 and CDR2 (germline): SQVTM, ANQGSEA. Trimming removed 0 bases at V and 1 base at J, with 9 bases between. This CDR3 is built from 15 residues. The CDR3 bases are TGCAGCGTTGAAGATCGGGGTATGAACACCGGGGAGCTGTTTTTT. It specifies CSVEDRGMNTGELFF.

The chain recombines TRBV5-1 with TRBJ1-5; D not resolved. In germline, CDR1 is SGHRS, CDR2 YFSETQ. V was trimmed by 3 bases and J by 10 bases, leaving 11 bases between them. CDR3 length: 12 residues. The CDR3 region has the DNA TGCGCCAGCAGCTCGAACGAGGGACCCCAGCATTTT. As protein: CASSSNEGPQHF.

The chain employs TRBV28 and TRBJ2-1; D possibly corresponds to TRBD2 (5 bases). Trimming stripped 2 bases from V and 1 base from J, with 9 bases between. Germline assignment: CDR1 MDHEN and CDR2 SYDVKM. The CDR3 totals 15 residues. CDR3 protein: CASSLVLVSYNEQFF. The DNA for the CDR3 is TGTGCCAGCAGTTTAGTACTAGTTTCCTACAATGAGCAGTTCTTC.

Details on this clone: The germline gene is not matched at one end of the junction; a read error may be the cause. CDR3 region: CASSSPSRLGTDTQYF. In nucleotides, the CDR3 is TGTGCCAGCAGTTCGCCTTCTAGATTAGGCACCGATACGCAGTATTTT. This chain connects TRBV6-5 to TRBJ2-3; no reliable D call. CDR3 length: 16 residues. Germline V gene sequence: CDR1 MNHEY, CDR2 SVGAGI.

The rearrangement uses TRBV4-1 and TRBJ2-7; a possible D gene is TRBD2 (6 bases). The V end was cut by 5 bases, the J end by 3 bases, with 11 bases between. Germline values: CDR1 MGHRA, CDR2 YSYEKL. The CDR3 has 13 residues. CDR3 region: CASSGRENYEQYF. In DNA, the CDR3 is TGCGCCAGCAGCGGGCGGGAAAACTACGAGCAGTACTTC.

This clone was found a few times. This chain uses TRBV30 with TRBJ1-2, with 7 bases lining up with TRBD1. This CDR3 is built from 13 residues. In germline, CDR1 is GTSNPN, CDR2 SVGIG (reference sequence). With 2 bases clipped from V and 8 bases from J, the junction kept 8 bases outside the gene matches. The CDR3 DNA sequence: TGTGCCTGGAGTCCCGACAGGGATGGCGGCTACACCTTC. This sequence encodes CAWSPDRDGGYTF.

J is TRBJ2-1 and V is TRBV27; 8 bases align to TRBD2. The CDR3 loop spans 16 amino acids. Germline CDR1 is MNHEY and CDR2 is SMNVEV (reference sequence). V lost 2 bases and J lost 4; bases outside the gene matches: 7. The CDR3 reads CASSLGAGGGYNEQFF. CDR3 nucleotide sequence: TGTGCCAGCAGTTTAGGGGCGGGAGGAGGGTACAATGAGCAGTTCTTC.

The chain is built from TRBV28 and TRBJ1-1; D remains ambiguous. V lost 1 base, J lost 11 bases, and 11 bases lay in between. From germline, CDR1 is MDHEN and CDR2 SYDVKM. CDR3 length: 12 amino acids. The CDR3 DNA reads TGTGCCAGCAGTTTATCCGTTTTGTCCGCTTTCTTT. It is translated as CASSLSVLSAFF. Together with reference TRBV28 and TRBJ1-1, the CDR3 gives the full variable domain: DVKVTQSSRYLVKRTGEKVFLECVQDMDHENMFWYRQDPGLGLRLIYFSYDVKMKEKGDIPEGYSVSREKKERFSLILESASTNQTSMYLCASSLSVLSAFFGQGTRLTVV.

This clone was observed once. The gene calls are TRBV27 and TRBJ2-7; perhaps TRBD2 as D (5 bases). Trimming removed 0 bases from V and 5 bases from J, with 11 bases in between. Germline V gene data show CDR1 as MNHEY and CDR2 as SMNVEV (reference sequence). This CDR3 region has 14 residues. The CDR3 DNA reads as TGTGCCAGCAGTTTATCGGCGGGTTTCAACGAGCAGTACTTC. Translation: CASSLSAGFNEQYF.

This sequence joins TRBV6-1 and TRBJ1-2; 7 bases line up with TRBD1. The CDR3 is 13 amino acids. V gave up 5 bases and J gave up 8 bases; unmatched junction bases: 8. Germline CDR1 is MNHNS and CDR2 is SASEGT. DNA of the CDR3: TGTGCCAGCAGTCTAGACAGGGTCGGAGGCTACACCTTC. This translates into CASSLDRVGGYTF.

The chain uses TRBV19 and TRBJ1-4; D gene ambiguous. The CDR3 runs 14 residues. Per the germline V gene, CDR1 is LNHDA and CDR2 is SQIVND (reference sequence). Trimming took off 1 base at V and 8 bases at J, with 11 bases between the two ends. CDR3 residues: CASSIGGSREKLFF. DNA for the CDR3: TGTGCCAGTAGTATAGGCGGGAGTCGCGAAAAACTGTTTTTT. Filled out from reference TRBV19 and TRBJ1-4, the complete variable domain reads DGGITQSPKYLFRKEGQNVTLSCEQNLNHDAMYWYRQDPGQGLRLIYYSQIVNDFQKGDIAEGYSVSREKKESFPLTVTSAQKNPTAFYLCASSIGGSREKLFFGSGTQLSVL.

The chain combines TRBV2 with TRBJ1-5; 9 nucleotides agree with TRBD1. CDR3 length: 14 amino acids. CDR1 SNHLY and CDR2 FYNNEI come from the germline V gene. V shed 7 bases and J 11 bases; nucleotides not matched to a gene: 12. The CDR3 DNA follows: TGTGCCAGCACCGCCGGGACAGGGTCTGCAGCCCAGCATTTT. It codes for CASTAGTGSAAQHF.

This chain links TRBV7-8 with TRBJ2-5, with 8 nucleotides matching TRBD1. Germline CDR1 reads SGHVS; CDR2 reads FQNEAQ. CDR3 length equals 17 residues. Unmatched junction bases numbered 9, after V lost 1 base and J lost 2 bases. Here the CDR3 DNA reads TGTGCCAGCAGCTTAGTGATGATTGGACAGGGACAAGAGACCCAGTACTTC. As protein: CASSLVMIGQGQETQYF.

V gene TRBV27 combines with J gene TRBJ2-7, with TRBD2 identical over 9 bases. The germline gives CDR1 MNHEY, CDR2 SMNVEV (reference sequence). V shed 4 bases, J shed 3 bases, and the junction held 10 bases outside the gene matches. The CDR3 is 16 residues long. The CDR3 here is CASSSLSSGVFYEQYF. The CDR3 DNA reads TGTGCCAGCAGTTCCCTCTCTAGCGGGGTATTCTACGAGCAGTACTTC.

This chain uses TRBV4-1 with TRBJ2-1, with 9 bases matching TRBD2. The germline gives CDR1 MGHRA, CDR2 YSYEKL. The junction had 11 bases not matched to a gene; V was cut back by 0 bases and J by 8 bases. This CDR3 has 17 residues. CDR3 protein: CASSQDNGGLAIDEQFF. CDR3 nucleotide sequence: TGCGCCAGCAGCCAAGATAACGGCGGACTAGCGATCGATGAGCAGTTCTTC.

This clone was seen just once. V gene TRBV2 combines with J gene TRBJ1-2, with 8 nucleotides matching TRBD1. Germline CDR1 reads SNHLY; CDR2 reads FYNNEI. V lost 4 bases, J lost 4 bases, and 8 bases stayed unmatched. The CDR3 is made up of 15 amino acids. The CDR3 loop is CASSGVTGATYGYTF. DNA for the CDR3: TGTGCCAGCAGTGGGGTGACAGGGGCGACCTATGGCTACACCTTC.

The V and J genes are TRBV7-2 and TRBJ2-3; no firm D call. CDR1 is SGHTA and CDR2 is FQGNSA in the germline V gene. The CDR3 runs 11 residues. V was shortened by 3 bases and J by 5 bases, with 3 bases between the two germline ends. Here the CDR3 DNA reads TGTGCCAGCAGCTTCGGAGATACGCAGTATTTT. Encoded protein: CASSFGDTQYF.

This clone showed up just once. The chain links TRBV4-1 to TRBJ2-1, with 11 nucleotides matching TRBD2. This CDR3 has 18 residues. The V gene end was trimmed by 0 bases and the J gene end by 5 bases; junction bases not matched to a gene: 9. Germline V gene data show CDR1 as MGHRA and CDR2 as YSYEKL. In nucleotides, the CDR3 is TGCGCCAGCAGCCAAGATAGCGGGAGGGCCGATCAGGACAATGAGCAGTTCTTC. Translation gives CASSQDSGRADQDNEQFF.

The chain is built from TRBV15 and TRBJ2-1; 9 nucleotides line up with TRBD2. The CDR3 runs 15 residues. In germline, CDR1 is LNHNV, CDR2 YYDKDF (reference sequence). J gave up 6 bases and V 4 bases, and 7 bases lay outside the gene matches. CDR3: CATSTTSGPFNEQFF. Here the CDR3 DNA reads TGTGCCACCAGCACAACTAGCGGGCCGTTCAATGAGCAGTTCTTC.

The rearrangement uses TRBV12-5 and TRBJ1-1; D is undetermined. V was cut by 0 bases and J by 1 base, with 12 bases left in between. From germline, CDR1 is LGHNT and CDR2 FRNRAP. The CDR3 consists of 16 residues. CDR3: CASGLVGWEGNTEAFF. In DNA, the CDR3 is TGTGCTAGTGGTTTGGTAGGGTGGGAGGGGAACACTGAAGCTTTCTTT.

The CDR3 DNA sequence: TGTGCCAGCGGCCCTGGACTAGCGGGAGGGCGCGAGCAGTACTTC. Translated: CASGPGLAGGREQYF. The chain uses TRBV11-1 and TRBJ2-7; 15 bases align to TRBD2. The CDR3 covers 15 residues. In germline, CDR1 is SGHAT, CDR2 FQDESV (reference sequence). The ends lost 8 bases at V and 6 bases at J; junction bases unmatched: 8.

The chain carries TRBV4-1 and TRBJ1-1; 7 positions agree with TRBD1. Germline V lookup: CDR1 MGHRA, CDR2 YSYEKL. This CDR3 contains 16 residues. V trimming: 1 base; J trimming: 4 bases; junction bases outside the gene matches: 9. CDR3 residues: CASSQAPGQKATEAFF. The CDR3 DNA reads TGCGCCAGCAGCCAAGCCCCGGGACAGAAGGCCACTGAAGCTTTCTTT.

CDR3 residues: CASSLWPPGGEQYF. The CDR3 nucleotides read TGTGCCAGCAGCTTATGGCCCCCGGGTGGCGAGCAGTACTTC. The chain uses TRBV7-9 and TRBJ2-7; D remains ambiguous. CDR1 and CDR2 from the germline V gene are SEHNR and FQNEAQ (reference sequence). The length of the CDR3 is 14 residues. Trimming took off 2 bases at V and 6 bases at J, with 14 bases between the two ends. Full variable domain (rest looked up from reference TRBV7-9 and TRBJ2-7): DTGVSQNPRHKITKRGQNVTFRCDPISEHNRLYWYRQTLGQGPEFLTYFQNEAQLEKSRLLSDRFSAERPKGSFSTLEIQRTEQGDSAMYLCASSLWPPGGEQYFGPGTRLTVT.

V usage is TRBV28 and J usage is TRBJ2-7; tentatively, D is TRBD1 (6 bases). Germline V gives CDR1 MDHEN, CDR2 SYDVKM. This CDR3 is 13 amino acids long. Between the trimmed V and J ends, which lost 3 bases and 5 bases, there was a span of 11 bases. This chain's CDR3 is CASSFGRGDEQYF. CDR3 nucleotides: TGTGCCAGCAGTTTTGGCAGGGGCGACGAGCAGTACTTC.

V usage is TRBV20-1 and J usage is TRBJ2-2; D is ambiguous. V gave up 3 bases and J gave up 6 bases, with 5 bases separating them. Germline V gene lookup returns CDR1 DFQATT and CDR2 SNEGSKA (reference sequence). This CDR3 is built from 11 residues. The CDR3 coding sequence is TGCAGTGCTAGGCGCTCCGGGGAGCTGTTTTTT. Protein: CSARRSGELFF.

This chain uses TRBV7-6 with TRBJ2-1; weak D call: TRBD1 (6 bases). Trimming stripped 1 base from V and 4 bases from J, with 14 bases between. Germline V CDR1 and CDR2: SGHVS, FNYEAQ. This CDR3 is 16 amino acids long. In DNA, the CDR3 is TGTGCCAGCAGCTTAGATTTTGGGGGCCGGTACAATGAGCAGTTCTTC. Protein: CASSLDFGGRYNEQFF.

The chain combines TRBV4-2 with TRBJ2-2; unclear D gene. V lost 2 bases, J lost 5 bases, and 3 bases lay in between. Germline-derived CDR1 and CDR2 are LGHNA and YNFKEQ. CDR3 size: 12 residues. The CDR3 DNA sequence: TGTGCCAGCAGCCAACGGACCGGGGAGCTGTTTTTT. Amino acid sequence: CASSQRTGELFF.

This sequence joins TRBV28 and TRBJ2-1; 8 bases fit TRBD2. The V gene end was trimmed by 6 bases and the J gene end by 5 bases; junction bases not matched to a gene: 12. CDR1 is MDHEN, CDR2 SYDVKM, per germline. This CDR3 contains 16 residues. CDR3 sequence (DNA): TGTGCCAGCAGCAGTTGGGAGCGGGAGTACGACAATGAGCAGTTCTTC. Protein sequence: CASSSWEREYDNEQFF. Filled out from reference TRBV28 and TRBJ2-1, the complete variable domain reads DVKVTQSSRYLVKRTGEKVFLECVQDMDHENMFWYRQDPGLGLRLIYFSYDVKMKEKGDIPEGYSVSREKKERFSLILESASTNQTSMYLCASSSWEREYDNEQFFGPGTRLTVL.